Shown below are 5 T cell receptor beta chains from a single sample sequenced in a study of T-cell memory formation after mild COVID-19 (dated by TCRdb to the early 2020s). Receptor libraries were prepared by 5' RACE. Sequencing took place on an Illumina NovaSeq 6000. In-frame beta chains were kept once TCRdb had trimmed the public reads at Q25 with fastp and called clones with MiXCR. When rows share a CDR3 protein, they turn into one entry using the most common DNA and genes. The sample table lists around 420,000 distinct CDR3 sequences, 24% of them with a count of one. Around 8.8% of the sample belongs to the ten largest clones. Sequencing used PBMCs or a T cell subset sorted from them (not recorded which). The receptor source for this set is an adult woman who had mild COVID-19 (a few samples of this study predate the infection). The sample titles of this study are shuffled in the database, so cell type and time point are left out; the donor was told from shared clones.

The chain is built from TRBV12-3 or TRBV12-4 and TRBJ1-1; no clear D gene. V was pared by 5 bases and J by 0 bases, with 19 bases between. This CDR3 spans 17 amino acids. The CDR3 bases are TGTGCCAGCAGTCCTCAATTCGGGATTCTCATGAACACTGAAGCTTTCTTT. Its translation is CASSPQFGILMNTEAFF.

This clonotype was seen ten or more times. J is TRBJ2-1 and V is TRBV14; D unresolved. Trimming pared 0 bases from V and 2 bases from J, leaving 11 bases between. CDR3 size: 16 residues. Germline-derived CDR1 and CDR2 are SGHDN and FVKESK. DNA of the CDR3: TGTGCCAGCAGCCAAGACTATGTGAGCCCCTACAATGAGCAGTTCTTC. It yields the protein CASSQDYVSPYNEQFF.

This clonotype came up a few times. This sequence joins TRBV7-2 and TRBJ1-5; no definite D call. Looked up from germline, CDR1 is SGHTA and CDR2 is FQGNSA. Deletions cut 1 base from V and 3 bases from J, with 22 bases between. This CDR3 has 19 residues. CDR3 sequence: CASSLGGRTRLGHNQPQHF. The CDR3 nucleotides read TGTGCCAGCAGCTTAGGTGGGCGAACAAGACTTGGGCACAATCAGCCCCAGCATTTT.

This clonotype was seen more than once but under ten times. CDR3 coding DNA: TGCGCCAGCAGCGCGGACCTGGGGGGGAATGAGCAGTTCTTC. It encodes CASSADLGGNEQFF. V is TRBV5-1 and J is TRBJ2-1; 7 bases line up with TRBD2. Per the germline V gene, CDR1 is SGHRS and CDR2 is YFSETQ. The junction had 8 bases not matched to a gene; V was cut back by 4 bases and J by 7 bases. The CDR3 totals 14 residues. The whole variable domain, filled in from reference TRBV5-1 and TRBJ2-1, reads KAGVTQTPRYLIKTRGQQVTLSCSPISGHRSVSWYQQTPGQGLQFLFEYFSETQRNKGNFPGRFSGRQFSNSRSEMNVSTLELGDSALYLCASSADLGGNEQFFGPGTRLTVL.

This clonotype was counted ten times or more. This chain links TRBV12-3 or TRBV12-4 with TRBJ2-2; perhaps TRBD1 as D (6 bases). The germline V and J ends were trimmed by 3 bases and 2 bases, with 10 bases remaining between them. The CDR3 is made up of 15 amino acids. CDR3 loop: CASSFSGVNTGELFF. The CDR3 bases are TGTGCCAGCAGTTTTTCAGGGGTTAACACCGGGGAGCTGTTTTTT.